What follows are 16 T cell receptor beta chains derived from one specimen sequenced in a study of cytomegalovirus exposure and HLA in healthy donors. Researchers ran the PCR with 60 Vbeta and 13 Jbeta primers. Data came from immunoSEQ multiplex PCR; TCRdb stores just in-frame clones and leaves some out. This sample carries around 150,000 clones, 86% of them seen once, and the ten largest clones take roughly 2%. The sample was PBMCs. These receptors were obtained from a woman aged 18-29 years in good health and CMV-seronegative.

This chain connects TRBV2 to TRBJ2-5; D call uncertain. Trimming took off 2 bases at V and 2 bases at J, with 9 bases between the two ends. The CDR3 loop spans 14 amino acids. Germline CDR1 SNHLY, CDR2 FYNNEI. In nucleotides, the CDR3 is TGTGCCAGCAGTGAACGAGAATATCAAGAGACCCAGTACTTC. It yields the protein CASSEREYQETQYF.

The chain uses TRBV4-2 and TRBJ1-1; a weak D match, TRBD1 (5 bases). Per germline, CDR1 LGHNA and CDR2 YNFKEQ. The CDR3 has 16 amino acids. Trimming cost V 1 base and J 5 bases, with 17 bases left between them. CDR3 sequence: CASSQGGGGRGTEAFF. The DNA of the CDR3 is TGTGCCAGCAGCCAAGGGGGGGGAGGGAGGGGTACTGAAGCTTTCTTT.

As regards this clone: This sample includes further DNA sequences coding for the same CDR3. The rearrangement links TRBV28 to TRBJ1-2, with D possibly TRBD1 on 6 matching bases. The CDR3 runs to 13 residues. Trimming took off 6 bases at V and 2 bases at J, with 10 bases between the two ends. The germline CDR1 and CDR2 sequences are MDHEN and SYDVKM. CDR3 in DNA: TGTGCCAGCAGACCTACAGGGAACTATGGCTACACCTTC. Its translation: CASRPTGNYGYTF.

The V and J genes are TRBV5-1 and TRBJ2-1; 7 bases are shared with TRBD2. The germline V gene has CDR1 SGHRS and CDR2 YFSETQ. Trimming at V came to 4 bases and at J to 6 bases, leaving 10 bases not matched to a gene. CDR3 size: 15 residues. The CDR3 DNA reads as TGCGCCAGCAGCCCTAGACTAGCCCCTTTCAATGAGCAGTTCTTC. It encodes CASSPRLAPFNEQFF.

V usage is TRBV5-1 and J usage is TRBJ1-2, with D possibly TRBD1 on 5 matching bases. V lost 3 bases and J lost 8, with 17 bases in between. This CDR3 contains 14 residues. Germline CDR1 and CDR2: SGHRS and YFSETQ. CDR3: CASSSVQGTGGYTF. The CDR3 region has the DNA TGCGCCAGCAGCTCCGTTCAGGGAACGGGCGGCTACACCTTC.

The chain recombines TRBV7-2 with TRBJ1-2, with D uncertain. Per germline, CDR1 SGHTA and CDR2 FQGNSA. CDR3 length: 13 amino acids. Deletions cut 1 base from V and 8 bases from J, with 11 bases between. The CDR3 loop is CASSLESQRGYTF. CDR3 bases: TGTGCCAGCAGCTTAGAAAGCCAACGGGGCTACACCTTC.

This rearrangement joins TRBV6-1 to TRBJ1-2; D perhaps matches TRBD1 (6 bases). Trimming pared 9 bases from V and 5 bases from J, leaving 10 bases between. From germline, CDR1 is MNHNS and CDR2 SASEGT. This CDR3 contains 11 residues. CDR3 in DNA: TGTGCCAGTGGAGGACAGTATGGCTACACCTTC. As protein: CASGGQYGYTF.

The gene calls are TRBV18 and TRBJ2-5; D not certain. V was trimmed by 3 bases and J by 3 bases, leaving 5 bases between them. This CDR3 contains 12 residues. Germline CDR1 and CDR2: KGHSH and LQKENI. The CDR3 region has the DNA TGTGCCAGCTCACCGGCCGAAGAGACCCAGTACTTC. It is translated as CASSPAEETQYF.

CDR3 protein: CASSLGTRVGQPQHF. In DNA form, the CDR3 reads TGTGCCAGCTCACTGGGGACAAGGGTTGGTCAGCCCCAGCATTTT. This sequence joins TRBV18 and TRBJ1-5; D perhaps matches TRBD1 (6 bases). CDR1 is KGHSH and CDR2 is LQKENI in the germline V gene. V lost 4 bases to trimming and J lost 6 bases, with 16 bases between them. The CDR3 consists of 15 residues.

The CDR3 reads CASSFQVYGYTF. CDR3 DNA sequence: TGTGCCAGCAGTTTTCAGGTATATGGCTACACCTTC. The chain links TRBV28 to TRBJ1-2; unclear D gene. Trimming cost V 3 bases and J 5 bases, with 7 bases left between them. The length of the CDR3 is 12 residues. CDR1 MDHEN and CDR2 SYDVKM come from the germline V gene.

The J gene is TRBJ1-1, the V gene TRBV6-1, with D maybe TRBD1 (5 bases). Germline loops: CDR1 MNHNS, CDR2 SASEGT. Trimming took off 8 bases at V and 3 bases at J, with 10 bases between the two ends. The CDR3 is 12 residues long. Here the CDR3 reads CASARVDTEAFF. The CDR3 DNA sequence: TGTGCCAGCGCCAGGGTAGACACTGAAGCTTTCTTT.

The V call is TRBV28, the J call TRBJ1-4, with D possibly TRBD1 on 6 matching bases. Germline CDR1 and CDR2: MDHEN and SYDVKM. Trimming pared 5 bases from V and 8 bases from J, leaving 21 bases between. This CDR3 comprises 16 residues. The DNA of the CDR3 is TGTGCCAGCAGTGTTACAGGGCTTCGTGGACGAGAAAAACTGTTTTTT. Its protein is CASSVTGLRGREKLFF.

The chain uses TRBV5-1 and TRBJ1-2; possible D gene TRBD1, 6 bases. This CDR3 has 13 residues. CDR1 and CDR2 (germline): SGHRS, YFSETQ. V was trimmed by 4 bases and J by 4 bases, leaving 11 bases between them. CDR3 nucleotide sequence: TGCGCCAGCAGCCCCGGGACACCCTATGGCTACACCTTC. The encoded protein is CASSPGTPYGYTF.

This clone was recorded once. V and J are TRBV14 and TRBJ1-1; D unresolved. The CDR3 totals 13 residues. The V gene lost 4 bases and the J gene lost 0 bases, with 6 bases spanning the gap. Germline CDR1 reads SGHDN; CDR2 reads FVKESK. Here the CDR3 DNA reads TGTGCCAGCAGCCTCCAATTGAACACTGAAGCTTTCTTT. Protein sequence: CASSLQLNTEAFF.

The chain combines TRBV12-5 with TRBJ1-2, with a weak D call TRBD1 (6 bases). V was cut by 5 bases and J by 8 bases, with 12 bases left in between. This CDR3 has 12 residues. The germline gives CDR1 LGHNT, CDR2 FRNRAP. The CDR3 DNA is TGTGCTAGTGGTGAAACAGGGTTCGGCTACACCTTC. Its protein is CASGETGFGYTF. The whole variable domain, remainder taken from reference TRBV12-5 and TRBJ1-2, is DARVTQTPRHKVTEMGQEVTMRCQPILGHNTVFWYRQTMMQGLELLAYFRNRAPLDDSGMPKDRFSAEMPDATLATLKIQPSEPRDSAVYFCASGETGFGYTFGSGTRLTVV.

The chain couples TRBV19 to TRBJ2-2, with 8 bases lining up with TRBD1. The length of the CDR3 is 17 residues. After removal of 3 bases from V and 3 bases from J, the junction contained 9 bases not matched to a gene. Per the germline V gene, CDR1 is LNHDA and CDR2 is SQIVND (reference sequence). The CDR3 region is CASSIGRDRKDTGELFF. CDR3 DNA sequence: TGTGCCAGTAGTATTGGCAGGGACAGGAAAGACACCGGGGAGCTGTTTTTT.